What follows is one TCR beta chain and its context. Its antigen is undetermined. The record originates from a study of OX40 agonist ivuxolimab in advanced cancers. Study-wide context: Ivuxolimab, an antibody that agonizes OX40 (CD134), was administered to the patients.

Study observations and caveats: CD4+ and CD8+ T cells in blood underwent clonal expansion by week 6 at 0.1 to 3.0 mg/kg. CD4+ T cells averaged fewer expanded clones than CD8+ T cells.

Germline CDR1 reads PRHDT; CDR2 reads FYEKMQ (reference sequence). The CDR3 covers 14 residues. Assay used: immunoSEQ multiplex PCR; TCRdb lists only in-frame clones, some missing. This table has tens of thousands of clones, 87% appearing once. The TCR comes from an adult with an advanced solid tumor such as melanoma, head and neck, liver or kidney cancer. The source was CD4+ or CD8+ T cells sorted from blood, collected in a trial of the OX40 agonist ivuxolimab. The gene calls are TRBV13 and TRBJ2-5; unclear D gene. With the DNA end fitting TRBJ2-7 better, the J assignment may be wrong. For the CDR3, the DNA is TGTGCCAGCAGCTTAGGGGGTTTTACCTACGAGCAGTACTTC. Translation: CASSLGGFTYEQYF.